Sequencing of this T cell receptor (beta chain) was carried out in a study of blood T cell repertoires in COVID-19. At the level of the study: Acute-phase and convalescent COVID-19 samples originated in the United States, Italy and Spain. Sample material is recorded as cDNA or gDNA derived from T cells, B-cell-depleted T cells, or PBMCs.

This clone was detected only once. As processed by the authors: Researchers report that nucleated cell counts were estimated from reference gene primer amplification. The method was immunoSEQ multiplex PCR; TCRdb's version includes in-frame clones alone and lacks a portion of them. The DNA was the basis for D and trimming; V, J and clone size are from that table. The sample contains 50,000 to 75,000 clones, around 87% of which appear only once. V trimming: 3 bases; J trimming: 4 bases; junction bases outside the gene matches: 4. This CDR3 contains 14 residues. Germline assignment: CDR1 SNHLY and CDR2 FYNNEI.

This clonotype was obtained from a man between 60 and 75 years old with acute or convalescent COVID-19. The rearrangement uses TRBV2 and TRBJ2-7; 9 nucleotides match TRBD1. Sequences were obtained from peripheral blood. CDR3 nucleotide sequence: TGTGCCAGCAGTGAGGGGACAGGGTTTTACGAGCAGTACTTC. It specifies CASSEGTGFYEQYF.